This is a list of T cell receptor beta chains from one sample in a study of blood T cell repertoires in COVID-19. The table came from immunoSEQ multiplex PCR; TCRdb's copy has only in-frame clones and leaves some out. The sample yields approximately 220,000 clones, around nine tenths seen once. Sequencing was done on a sample of peripheral blood. The origin of the receptors is a man in his sixties who had recovered from COVID-19. CDR3s include the opening cysteine and the closing phenylalanine or tryptophan. A D gene is named only where the DNA matches it firmly. Clone size is not always given. Where it is, it says once, few, many or a class for expanded clones.

v_call	cdr3_length	j_call	clone_size	d_call	cdr3_aa	cdr3_nt
TRBV2	17	TRBJ2-2	NA	NA	CASSRGILPSEAGELFF	TGTGCCAGCAGTAGGGGAATTCTGCCTAGCGAAGCCGGGGAGCTGTTTTTT
TRBV30	14	TRBJ1-5	NA	TRBD1	CAWSSTGTDQPQHF	TGTGCCTGGAGTTCTACAGGGACAGATCAGCCCCAGCATTTT
TRBV29-1	16	TRBJ2-5	NA	TRBD2	CSSKLWTSGRQETQYF	TGCAGCTCGAAGTTATGGACTAGCGGGAGACAAGAGACCCAGTACTTC
TRBV14	13	TRBJ2-5	NA	NA	CASSQAGQETQYF	TGTGCCAGCAGCCAGGCGGGCCAAGAGACCCAGTACTTC
TRBV19	12	TRBJ1-3	NA	NA	CASSHSGNTIYF	TGTGCCAGTAGTCACTCTGGAAACACCATATATTTT
TRBV19	15	TRBJ2-5	NA	NA	CASSLTAGQQETQYF	TGTGCCAGTAGCCTCACGGCTGGGCAGCAAGAGACCCAGTACTTC
TRBV4-3	13	TRBJ1-2	few	NA	CASSQEGTRGYTF	TGCGCCAGCAGCCAAGAGGGGACACGCGGCTACACCTTC
TRBV9	12	TRBJ2-1	NA	TRBD1	CASGQDGPEQFF	TGTGCCAGCGGACAGGATGGGCCTGAGCAGTTCTTC
TRBV3-1/TRBV3-2	12	TRBJ2-1	many	NA	CASSQGTRGGFF	TGTGCCAGCAGCCAAGGGACCCGGGGAGGCTTCTTC
TRBV24-1	15	TRBJ2-5	NA	NA	CATSASEQIQETQYF	TGTGCCACCAGTGCCTCGGAACAGATCCAAGAGACCCAGTACTTC
TRBV6-5	13	TRBJ2-4	NA	NA	CASESLAKNIQYF	TGTGCCAGCGAGAGTTTAGCCAAAAACATTCAGTACTTC
TRBV28	15	TRBJ2-1	NA	TRBD1	CASSAPGTGPNEQFF	TGTGCCAGCAGTGCCCCCGGGACAGGGCCCAATGAGCAGTTCTTC
TRBV6-2/TRBV6-3	15	TRBJ1-5	NA	NA	CASSFEGSGNQPQHF	TGTGCCAGCAGTTTCGAGGGTTCGGGCAATCAGCCCCAGCATTTT
TRBV27	15	TRBJ2-1	NA	TRBD2	CASSLAGGPTNEQFF	TGTGCCAGCAGTTTAGCGGGAGGGCCAACCAATGAGCAGTTCTTC
TRBV6-5	15	TRBJ2-2	NA	NA	CASSYQGTTTGELFF	TGTGCCAGCAGTTACCAGGGGACCACCACCGGGGAGCTGTTTTTT
TRBV6-5	15	TRBJ1-6	NA	TRBD1	CAGGSGTVKNSPLHF	TGTGCCGGTGGGTCTGGGACAGTGAAAAATTCACCCCTCCACTTT
TRBV19	13	TRBJ2-7	few	NA	CASTAAGAYEQYF	TGTGCCAGCACCGCCGCTGGGGCTTACGAGCAGTACTTC
TRBV5-1	14	TRBJ2-1	NA	NA	CASSFASSYNEQFF	TGCGCCAGCAGCTTCGCGAGCTCCTACAATGAGCAGTTCTTC
TRBV7-2	17	TRBJ2-7	NA	TRBD2	CASSPYPQAGSSYEQYF	TGTGCCAGCAGCCCCTATCCCCAAGCGGGGAGCTCCTACGAGCAGTACTTC
TRBV7-9	17	TRBJ2-5	NA	TRBD2	CASSQGTSGIPKETQYF	TGTGCCAGCAGCCAAGGGACTAGCGGGATCCCCAAAGAGACCCAGTACTTC
TRBV19	11	TRBJ1-1	NA	TRBD1	CASSMDREAFF	TGTGCCAGTAGTATGGACAGGGAAGCTTTCTTT
TRBV5-1	19	TRBJ1-2	NA	TRBD1	CASSLTPSPRDRDINGYTF	TGCGCCAGCAGCTTGACCCCGTCGCCCCGGGACAGGGACATCAATGGCTACACCTTC
TRBV27	15	TRBJ2-7	NA	TRBD1	CASSLTTGEYYEQYF	TGTGCCAGCAGTCTAACGACAGGGGAATATTACGAGCAGTACTTC
TRBV13	11	TRBJ2-7	NA	NA	CASSSRAEQYF	TGTGCCAGCAGTTCACGCGCCGAGCAGTACTTC
TRBV7-7	15	TRBJ2-1	NA	TRBD1	CASSLGDRGYNEQFF	TGTGCCAGCAGCTTAGGGGACAGGGGCTACAATGAGCAGTTCTTC
TRBV5-4	15	TRBJ1-2	few	TRBD1	CASSWTGGLNYGYTF	TGTGCCAGCAGCTGGACAGGGGGCCTTAACTATGGCTACACCTTC
TRBV18	12	TRBJ1-2	NA	NA	CASSPTEDGYTF	TGTGCCAGCTCACCGACAGAAGATGGCTACACCTTC
TRBV10-3	13	TRBJ2-3	NA	TRBD2	CAINQREPDTQYF	TGTGCCATCAACCAGCGGGAGCCAGATACGCAGTATTTT
TRBV5-4	15	TRBJ2-7	NA	TRBD2	CASSLLAGSSYEQYF	TGTGCCAGCAGCCTACTAGCGGGGAGCTCCTACGAGCAGTACTTC